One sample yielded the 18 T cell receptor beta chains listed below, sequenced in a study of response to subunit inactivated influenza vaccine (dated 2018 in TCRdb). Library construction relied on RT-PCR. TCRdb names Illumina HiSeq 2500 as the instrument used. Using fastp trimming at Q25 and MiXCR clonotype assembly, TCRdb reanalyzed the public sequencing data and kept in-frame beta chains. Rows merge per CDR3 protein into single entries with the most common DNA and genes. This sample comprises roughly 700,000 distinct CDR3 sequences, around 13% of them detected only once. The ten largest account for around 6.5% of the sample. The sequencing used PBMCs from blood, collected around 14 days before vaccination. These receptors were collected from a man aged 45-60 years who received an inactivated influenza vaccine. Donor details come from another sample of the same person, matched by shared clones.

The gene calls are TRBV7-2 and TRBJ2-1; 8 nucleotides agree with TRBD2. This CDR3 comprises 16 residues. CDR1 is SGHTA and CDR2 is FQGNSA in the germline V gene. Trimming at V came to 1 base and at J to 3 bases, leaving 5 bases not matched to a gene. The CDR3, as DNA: TGTGCCAGCAGCTTAGGGCGCGGGAGGCACTACAATGAGCAGTTCTTC. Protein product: CASSLGRGRHYNEQFF.

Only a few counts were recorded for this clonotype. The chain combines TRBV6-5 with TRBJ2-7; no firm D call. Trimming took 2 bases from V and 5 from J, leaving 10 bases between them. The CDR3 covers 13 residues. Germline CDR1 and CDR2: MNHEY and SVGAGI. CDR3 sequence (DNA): TGTGCCAGCAGTTACGGGTCGTGGGACGAGCAGTACTTC. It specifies CASSYGSWDEQYF.

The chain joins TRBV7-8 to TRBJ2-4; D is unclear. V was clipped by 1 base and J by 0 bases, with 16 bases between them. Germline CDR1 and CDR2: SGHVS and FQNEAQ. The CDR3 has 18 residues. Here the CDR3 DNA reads TGTGCCAGCAGCTTAGAGTCGGCCTACACTCTAGCCAAAAACATTCAGTACTTC. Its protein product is CASSLESAYTLAKNIQYF.

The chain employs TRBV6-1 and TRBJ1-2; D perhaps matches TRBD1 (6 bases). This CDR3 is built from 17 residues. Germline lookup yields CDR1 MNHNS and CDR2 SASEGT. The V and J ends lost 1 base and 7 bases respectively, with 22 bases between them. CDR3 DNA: TGTGCCAGCAGTGAAGTTGCCCGGGGGGGGCTGACGGCTGGCTACACCTTC. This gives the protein CASSEVARGGLTAGYTF.

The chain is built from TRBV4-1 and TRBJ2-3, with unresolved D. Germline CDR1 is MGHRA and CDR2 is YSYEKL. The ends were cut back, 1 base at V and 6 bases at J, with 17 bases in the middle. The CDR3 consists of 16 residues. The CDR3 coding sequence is TGCGCCAGCAGCCAAGGCCGTGGAGAGACTTGGGATACGCAGTATTTT. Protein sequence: CASSQGRGETWDTQYF.

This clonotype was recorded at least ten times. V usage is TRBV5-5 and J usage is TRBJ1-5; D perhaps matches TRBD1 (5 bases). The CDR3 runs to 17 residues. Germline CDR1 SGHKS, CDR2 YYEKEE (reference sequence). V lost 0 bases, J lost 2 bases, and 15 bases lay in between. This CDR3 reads CASSLAGSLGGNQPQHF. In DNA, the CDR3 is TGTGCCAGCAGCTTGGCCGGGAGCCTGGGGGGCAATCAGCCCCAGCATTTT. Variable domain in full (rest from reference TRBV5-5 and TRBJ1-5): DAGVTQSPTHLIKTRGQQVTLRCSPISGHKSVSWYQQVLGQGPQFIFQYYEKEERGRGNFPDRFSARQFPNYSSELNVNALLLGDSALYLCASSLAGSLGGNQPQHFGDGTRLSIL.

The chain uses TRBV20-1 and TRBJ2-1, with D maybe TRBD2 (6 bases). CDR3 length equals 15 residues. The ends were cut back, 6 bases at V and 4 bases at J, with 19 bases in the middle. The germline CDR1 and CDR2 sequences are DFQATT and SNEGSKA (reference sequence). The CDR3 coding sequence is TGCAGTGCAAACCTGGGCGGGAATGGGTACAATGAGCAGTTCTTC. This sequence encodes CSANLGGNGYNEQFF.

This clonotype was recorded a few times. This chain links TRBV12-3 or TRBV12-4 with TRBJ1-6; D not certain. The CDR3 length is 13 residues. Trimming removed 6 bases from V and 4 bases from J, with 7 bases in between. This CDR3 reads CASRKDYNSPLHF. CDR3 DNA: TGTGCCAGCAGGAAAGATTATAATTCACCCCTCCACTTT.

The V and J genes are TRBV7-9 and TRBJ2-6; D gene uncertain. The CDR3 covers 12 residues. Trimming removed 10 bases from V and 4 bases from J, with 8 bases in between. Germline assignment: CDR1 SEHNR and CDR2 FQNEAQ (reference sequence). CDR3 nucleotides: TGTGCCACCTTGACAGGGGCCAACGTCCTGACTTTC. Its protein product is CATLTGANVLTF.

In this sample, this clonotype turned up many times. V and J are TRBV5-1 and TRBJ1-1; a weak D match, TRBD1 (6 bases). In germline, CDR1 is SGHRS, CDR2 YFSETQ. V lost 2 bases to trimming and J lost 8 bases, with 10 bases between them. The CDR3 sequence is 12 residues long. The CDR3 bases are TGCGCCAGCAGCTTAGGGGGGCAGGAAGCTTTCTTT. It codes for CASSLGGQEAFF.

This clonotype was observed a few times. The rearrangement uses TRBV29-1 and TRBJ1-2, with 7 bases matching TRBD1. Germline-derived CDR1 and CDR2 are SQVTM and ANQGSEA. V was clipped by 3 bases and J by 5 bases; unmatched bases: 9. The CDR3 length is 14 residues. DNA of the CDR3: TGCAGCGTTGAGAGGGACAGCCGCGGGTATGGCTACACCTTC. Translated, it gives CSVERDSRGYGYTF. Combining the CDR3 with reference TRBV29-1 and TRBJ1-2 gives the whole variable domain SAVISQKPSRDICQRGTSLTIQCQVDSQVTMMFWYRQQPGQSLTLIATANQGSEATYESGFVIDKFPISRPNLTFSTLTVSNMSPEDSSIYLCSVERDSRGYGYTFGSGTRLTVV.

The CDR3 loop is CASSLRAPGGQPQHF. The CDR3 bases are TGTGCCAGCAGTCTCCGGGCCCCTGGGGGTCAGCCCCAGCATTTT. The chain links TRBV12-3 or TRBV12-4 to TRBJ1-5; TRBD1 might be the D (5 bases). V was pared by 5 bases and J by 6 bases, with 17 bases between. This CDR3 contains 15 residues.

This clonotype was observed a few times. The CDR3 loop is CASTPSTDTQYF. Written as DNA, the CDR3 is TGTGCCAGCACCCCCTCCACAGATACGCAGTATTTT. The chain combines TRBV12-3 or TRBV12-4 with TRBJ2-3, with D uncertain. The CDR3 is made up of 12 amino acids. V lost 7 bases to trimming and J lost 2 bases, with 7 bases between them.

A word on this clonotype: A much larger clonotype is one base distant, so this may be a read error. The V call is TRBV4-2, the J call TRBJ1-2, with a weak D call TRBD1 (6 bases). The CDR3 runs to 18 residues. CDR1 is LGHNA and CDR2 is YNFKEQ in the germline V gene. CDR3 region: CPSSQPIPGHPGSYGYTF. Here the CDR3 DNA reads TGTCCCAGCAGCCAACCCATACCGGGACACCCAGGAAGCTATGGCTACACCTTC.

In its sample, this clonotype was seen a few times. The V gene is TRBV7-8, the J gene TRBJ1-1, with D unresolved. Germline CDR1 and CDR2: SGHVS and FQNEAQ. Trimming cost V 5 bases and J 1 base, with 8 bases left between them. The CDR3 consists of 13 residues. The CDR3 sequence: CASSHATNTEAFF. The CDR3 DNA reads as TGTGCCAGCAGCCACGCCACGAACACTGAAGCTTTCTTT.

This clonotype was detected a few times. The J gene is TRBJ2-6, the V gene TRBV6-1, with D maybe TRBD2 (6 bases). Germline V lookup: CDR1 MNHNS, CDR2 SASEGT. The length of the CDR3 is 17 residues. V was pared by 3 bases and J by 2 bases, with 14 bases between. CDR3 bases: TGTGCCAGCAGTGAGAACCGGGGCGGGGCTGGGGCCAACGTCCTGACTTTC. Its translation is CASSENRGGAGANVLTF.

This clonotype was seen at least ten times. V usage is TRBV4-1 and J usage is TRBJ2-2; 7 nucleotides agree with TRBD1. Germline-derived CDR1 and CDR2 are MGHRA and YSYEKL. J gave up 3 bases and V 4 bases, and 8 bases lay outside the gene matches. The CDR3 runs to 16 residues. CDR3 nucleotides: TGCGCCAGCAGCCGACGACAGGGATGGGACACCGGGGAGCTGTTTTTT. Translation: CASSRRQGWDTGELFF.

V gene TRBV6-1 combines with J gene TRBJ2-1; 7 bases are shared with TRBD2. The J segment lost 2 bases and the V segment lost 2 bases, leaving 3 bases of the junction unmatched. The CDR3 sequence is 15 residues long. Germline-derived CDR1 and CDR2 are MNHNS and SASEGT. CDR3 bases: TGTGCCAGCAGTGAATCAGCGGGACCCTACAATGAGCAGTTCTTC. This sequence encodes CASSESAGPYNEQFF.